This T cell receptor (beta chain) came from a study of blood T cell repertoires in COVID-19. In the original analysis: Amplified reference gene primers provided the basis for estimating nucleated cell counts. Here immunoSEQ multiplex PCR was the method, and the copy in TCRdb shows in-frame clones only, minus some. D and trimming come from the DNA, and the V and J calls and clone size come from that table. The sample has 100,000 to 150,000 clones, around nine tenths seen once; the top ten hold approximately 1.1%. V trimming: 7 bases; J trimming: 2 bases; junction bases outside the gene matches: 7. There are 13 residues in the CDR3. Germline V gives CDR1 SQVTM, CDR2 ANQGSEA.

The sequenced sample was peripheral blood. This clonotype was obtained from a woman older than 75 with acute or convalescent COVID-19. The J gene is TRBJ2-5, the V gene TRBV29-1; 7 nucleotides match TRBD1. CDR3 DNA: TGCAGCGCCCAAACGACAGGGCAAGAGACCCAGTACTTC. As protein: CSAQTTGQETQYF.